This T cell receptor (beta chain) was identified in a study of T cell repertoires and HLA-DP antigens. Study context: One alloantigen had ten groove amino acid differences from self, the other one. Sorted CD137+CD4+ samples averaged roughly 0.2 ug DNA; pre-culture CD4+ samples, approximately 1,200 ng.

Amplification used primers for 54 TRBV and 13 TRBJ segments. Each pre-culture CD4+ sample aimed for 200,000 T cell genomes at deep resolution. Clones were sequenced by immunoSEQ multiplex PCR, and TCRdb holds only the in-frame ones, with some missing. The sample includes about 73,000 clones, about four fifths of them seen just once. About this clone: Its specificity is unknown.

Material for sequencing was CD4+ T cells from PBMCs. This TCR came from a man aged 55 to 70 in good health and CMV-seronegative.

CDR3 residues: CASSFWRSTDTQYF. The CDR3 DNA follows: TGCGCCAGCAGCTTTTGGAGAAGCACAGATACGCAGTATTTT. The chain joins TRBV5-1 to TRBJ2-3; no reliable D call. This CDR3 is built from 14 residues. Germline V gene sequence: CDR1 SGHRS, CDR2 YFSETQ. Trimming pared 2 bases from V and 0 bases from J, leaving 7 bases between.